This TCR beta chain was observed in a study of cytomegalovirus exposure and HLA in healthy donors. Overall study findings and caveats: Researchers reported in a later analysis that common viral pathogens appeared linked to several top clusters. Solely CMV serostatus was available to characterize immune exposure. There were 150 to 200 TCR beta chains listed as cytomegalovirus-associated.

Note on this clone: Its antigen is currently unknown.

The CDR3 consists of 15 residues. The V segment lost 6 bases and the J segment 4 bases; nucleotides outside the gene matches: 10. Germline CDR1 is MNHNS and CDR2 is SASEGT. PCR involved 60 Vbeta and 13 Jbeta primers. The method was immunoSEQ multiplex PCR; TCRdb's version includes in-frame clones alone and lacks a portion of them. The sample records 90,000 to 110,000 clones, 83% being singletons. The sequenced material came from PBMCs. The sequence came from a man aged 18 to 30 in good health and CMV-seronegative. The V and J genes are TRBV6-1 and TRBJ2-7, with TRBD1 matching 9 bases. The CDR3 here is CASRETWTGAYEQYF. CDR3 in DNA: TGTGCCAGCAGGGAAACATGGACAGGGGCATACGAGCAGTACTTC.